This entry concerns a single TCR beta chain. This CDR3 has 14 amino acids. The junction had 5 bases not matched to a gene; V was cut back by 5 bases and J by 5 bases. The V gene's germline CDR1 is SGHVS and CDR2 FQNEAQ. In the source study's methods: Amplification of reference gene primers provided the estimated nucleated cell counts. The table came from immunoSEQ multiplex PCR; TCRdb's copy has only in-frame clones and leaves some out. That table is the source of V, J and clone size, and D and trimming were worked out from the DNA. The sample holds tens of thousands of clones, around 87% seen once. This entry is derived from a study of blood T cell repertoires in COVID-19.

Sample: peripheral blood. The receptor was derived from a man older than 75 with active COVID-19. The chain joins TRBV7-8 to TRBJ2-5; 10 bases are shared with TRBD2. In DNA, the CDR3 is TGTGCCAGCAGCCCCCTAGCGGGAGAGGAGACCCAGTACTTC. Translating gives CASSPLAGEETQYF.